This TCR beta chain was profiled in a study of T-cell memory formation after mild COVID-19. Overall study: Most TCR clusters belonged to a single donor.

V gave up 1 base and J gave up 1 base, with 10 bases separating them. The CDR3 totals 15 residues. TCRdb reprocessed the 5' RACE reads with MiXCR, giving one entry per CDR3 protein. The sample lists approximately 340,000 distinct CDR3 sequences, over 10% occurring once. This clonotype appeared many times. Its antigen is undetermined. General study results and limits: Contracting CD4+ clones were located mainly in CM and EM, and CD8+ clones in EMRA.

V usage is TRBV12-3 or TRBV12-4 and J usage is TRBJ1-1, with unresolved D. Sequenced: PBMCs or a T cell subset sorted from them (not recorded which). The sequence derives from a man younger than 30 who had mild COVID-19 (a few samples of this study predate the infection). Cell type and time point are not known. The CDR3, as DNA: TGTGCCAGCAGTTTAGATCAGGTTCAGAACACTGAAGCTTTCTTT. Encoded protein: CASSLDQVQNTEAFF.